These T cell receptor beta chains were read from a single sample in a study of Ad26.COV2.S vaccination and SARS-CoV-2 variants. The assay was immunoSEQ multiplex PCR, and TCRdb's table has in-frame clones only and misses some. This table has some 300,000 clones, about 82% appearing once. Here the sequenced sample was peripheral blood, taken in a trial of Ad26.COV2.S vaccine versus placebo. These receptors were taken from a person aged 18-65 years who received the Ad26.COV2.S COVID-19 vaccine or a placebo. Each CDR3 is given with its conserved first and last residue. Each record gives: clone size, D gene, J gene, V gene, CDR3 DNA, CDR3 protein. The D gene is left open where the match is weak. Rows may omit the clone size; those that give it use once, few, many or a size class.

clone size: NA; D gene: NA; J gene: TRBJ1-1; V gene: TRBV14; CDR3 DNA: TGTGCCAGCAGCCAAGAGGTCGGGGGCATCACTGAAGCTTTCTTT; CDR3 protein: CASSQEVGGITEAFF
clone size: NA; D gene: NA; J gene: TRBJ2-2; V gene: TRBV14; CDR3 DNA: TGTGCCAGCAGCCAAGAGGGACGGTCCACCGGGGAGCTGTTTTTT; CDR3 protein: CASSQEGRSTGELFF
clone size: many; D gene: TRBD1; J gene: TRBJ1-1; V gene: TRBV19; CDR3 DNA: TGTGCCAACCCCCGGGACAGGGGGACTATGAACACTGAAGCTTTCTTT; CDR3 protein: CANPRDRGTMNTEAFF
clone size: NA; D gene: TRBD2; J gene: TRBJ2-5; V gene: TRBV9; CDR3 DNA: TGTGCCAGCAGCGTAGGTGGAGCGGGGGTCGTGGAGACCCAGTACTTC; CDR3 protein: CASSVGGAGVVETQYF
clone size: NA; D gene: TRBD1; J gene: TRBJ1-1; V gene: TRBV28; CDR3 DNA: TGTGCCAGCAGCTCGGGACAGTTGAGAGCTTTCTTT; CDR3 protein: CASSSGQLRAFF
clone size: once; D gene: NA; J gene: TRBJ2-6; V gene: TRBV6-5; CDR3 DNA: TGTGCCCGAACCTTACGGTCATCTGGGGCCAACGTCCTGACTTTC; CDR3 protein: CARTLRSSGANVLTF
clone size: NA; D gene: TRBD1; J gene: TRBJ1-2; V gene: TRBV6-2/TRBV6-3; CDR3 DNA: TGTGCCAGCAGCCTAGGGACAGCCAGCTATGGCTACACCTTC; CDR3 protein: CASSLGTASYGYTF
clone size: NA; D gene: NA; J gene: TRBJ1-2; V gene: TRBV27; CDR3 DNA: TGTGCCAGCAGTTTTTCACAGGGCTATGGCTACACCTTC; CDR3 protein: CASSFSQGYGYTF
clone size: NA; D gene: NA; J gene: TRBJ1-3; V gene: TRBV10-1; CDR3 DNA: TGCGCCAGCAGCGCTCAAGCAGGCAACACCATATATTTT; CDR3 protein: CASSAQAGNTIYF
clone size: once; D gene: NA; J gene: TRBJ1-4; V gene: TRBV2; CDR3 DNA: TGTGCCAGCAGTGGGGCAGGCCCTCCTGAAAAACTGTTTTTT; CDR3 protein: CASSGAGPPEKLFF
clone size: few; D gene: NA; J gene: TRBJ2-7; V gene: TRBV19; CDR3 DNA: TGTGCCAGTAGTATAACCCCGGGCAGAACAAGCTACGAGCAGTACTTC; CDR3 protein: CASSITPGRTSYEQYF
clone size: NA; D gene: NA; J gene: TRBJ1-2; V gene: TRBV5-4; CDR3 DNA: TGTGCCAGCAGCTTAGGTCAGCTAGACTATGGCTACACCTTC; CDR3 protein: CASSLGQLDYGYTF
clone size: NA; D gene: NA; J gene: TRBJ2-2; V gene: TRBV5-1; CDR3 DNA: TGCGCCAGCAGTAGGGACACCGGGGAGCTGTTTTTT; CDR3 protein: CASSRDTGELFF
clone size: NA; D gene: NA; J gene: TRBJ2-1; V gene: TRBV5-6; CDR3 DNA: TGTGCCAGCAGCTTAAACAGGGAAGGGGAGCAGTTCTTC; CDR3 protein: CASSLNREGEQFF
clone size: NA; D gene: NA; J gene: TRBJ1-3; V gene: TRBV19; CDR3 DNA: TGTGCCAGTAGTATCGGAGGGGGTGCTGGAAACACCATATATTTT; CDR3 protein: CASSIGGGAGNTIYF
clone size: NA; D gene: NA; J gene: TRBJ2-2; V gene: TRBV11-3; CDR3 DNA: TGTGCCAGCAGCTTAGGGTCGGCAGGGTCCGGGGAGCTGTTTTTT; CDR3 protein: CASSLGSAGSGELFF
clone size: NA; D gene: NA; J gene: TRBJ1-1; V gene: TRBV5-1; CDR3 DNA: TGCGCCAGCAGATGGGATGCGAACACTGAAGCTTTCTTT; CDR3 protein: CASRWDANTEAFF
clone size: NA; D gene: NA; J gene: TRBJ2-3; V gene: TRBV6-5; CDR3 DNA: TGTGCCAGCAGTTACTCCCCGGGGGTAGATACGCAGTATTTT; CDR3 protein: CASSYSPGVDTQYF